This T cell receptor beta chain was found in a study of technical replicates of blood from several donors. CDR1 SGHTA and CDR2 FQGNSA come from the germline V gene. The CDR3 consists of 14 residues. V was cut by 5 bases and J by 1 base, with 10 bases left in between. Here immunoSEQ multiplex PCR was the method, and the copy in TCRdb shows in-frame clones only, minus some. The repertoire includes approximately 64,000 clones, approximately 86% of them detected once, and 5.1% sits in the top ten. The sequenced material came from PBMCs. This clonotype originated in a human donor in good health. Some clones in this sample may be carry-over from other donors' samples. V gene TRBV7-2 combines with J gene TRBJ2-3; D ambiguous. As DNA, the CDR3 is TGTGCCAGCAGCGTCTCTACTGGCACAGATACGCAGTATTTT. Translation gives CASSVSTGTDTQYF.